This paragraph reports one TCR beta chain. No antigen is known for it. No base quality information exists; no much larger clone differs at one position. The immunoSEQ Assay, a bias-controlled multiplex PCR, was used to amplify TCRbeta CDR3 regions from genomic DNA. In the authors' own workflow: Nucleated cell counts per sample were estimated from amplification of reference gene primers within the assay. To quantify the absolute abundance of each unique TCRbeta CDR3 rearrangement, sequence reads were collapsed and filtered. Productive Simpson clonality was computed per sample as the square root of Simpson's diversity index over productive rearrangements. Here the immuneACCESS table is served through TCRdb, limited to in-frame sequences with V and J called. Missing clones are a known gap in these copies; in checked studies unresolved V genes cover under half, and the rest lacks a known reason. The V and J calls and clone size come from that table; D and trimming were worked out from the DNA. This sample lists some 340,000 clones; more than 90% were detected once. The ten biggest clones cover 3% to 5% of the sample.

These data come from a study of blood T cell repertoires in COVID-19 (TCRdb year 2020). Notes on the research overall: Samples covering the acute and convalescent phases of COVID-19 were provided by collaborators in the United States, Italy and Spain. The material from the prospective study consisted of cDNA or gDNA derived from T cells, B-cell-depleted T cells, or PBMCs. Subjects who had been exposed to COVID-19, were actively infected with it, or had recovered from it provided the deeply sampled blood TCRbeta repertoires that made up the dataset. The repertoires were released in a freely available public database meant as a resource for research on the immune response to SARS-CoV-2. Samples were obtained from the ongoing ImmuneRACE study (first 160 participants) and from 1,254 subjects provided by 6 global collaborators. Nearly every sample came with metadata listing a de-identified subject ID, COVID-19 status, age in years and sex. Where available, HLA class I and class II types were obtained from metadata supplied by the sample provider rather than from assay-based typing. The paper as a whole reports these results and caveats: The amount of clinical and demographic metadata varied by source and participant and was provided uncurated.

Participants in the prospective study were enrolled through a virtual design, were aged about 18 to 100 years, and lived in under 25 United States geographic areas. To assign participants to cohorts, the prospective study relied on clinical history that participants themselves reported in a screening survey and a study questionnaire. Exposed participants had been in contact, within 2 weeks of entering the study, with a person who had a PCR-confirmed or clinician-diagnosed case of COVID-19. Each participant in the prospective study had whole blood, serum and a nasopharyngeal or oropharyngeal swab collected by mobile phlebotomists. Prospective study participants could optionally give additional blood draws and questionnaires over a roughly two-month period. Blood samples from the prospective study were shipped frozen or at room temperature prior to DNA extraction. Including the terminal cysteine and phenylalanine, the CDR3 comprises 14 residues. The CDR3 DNA has 42 bases and is translated from base 1. V lost 6 bases and J lost 4 bases, and the count of bases not matched to a germline gene is 6. Per the germline V gene (reference sequence), SEHNR is the CDR1 and FQNEAQ is the CDR2.

The receptor chain draws on TRBV7-9 and TRBJ2-1; TRBD1 agrees with 7 junctional bases. The sample comprised PBMCs or T cells enriched from blood (not recorded which). This clonotype originated in a woman in her 30s who had been exposed to COVID-19. The CDR3 reads as follows: CASRGQQRYNEQFF. The DNA is TGTGCCAGCAGGGGACAGCAACGTTACAATGAGCAGTTCTTC.